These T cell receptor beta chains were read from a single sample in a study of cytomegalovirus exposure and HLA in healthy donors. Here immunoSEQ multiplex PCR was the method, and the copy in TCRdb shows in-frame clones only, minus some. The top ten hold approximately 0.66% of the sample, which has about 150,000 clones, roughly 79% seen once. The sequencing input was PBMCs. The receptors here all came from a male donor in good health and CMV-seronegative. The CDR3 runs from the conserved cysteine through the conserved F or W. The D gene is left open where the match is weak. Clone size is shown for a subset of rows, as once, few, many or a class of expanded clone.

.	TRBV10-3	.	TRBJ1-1	TGTGCCATCTCGGGGAACACTGAAGCTTTCTTT	CAISGNTEAFF
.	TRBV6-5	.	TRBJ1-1	TGTGCCAGCAGTTACTTCGGGGAGAACACTGAAGCTTTCTTT	CASSYFGENTEAFF
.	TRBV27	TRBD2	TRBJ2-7	TGTGCCAGCAGTTTGGCCCCGGGACTAGGGTGGGAGCAGTACTTC	CASSLAPGLGWEQYF
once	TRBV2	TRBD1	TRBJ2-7	TGTGCCAGCAGTGCCCAGACAGGGGGACCGTACGAGCAGTACTTC	CASSAQTGGPYEQYF
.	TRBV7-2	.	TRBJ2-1	TGTGCCAGCAGCTCCACCGGGACTCAAGCCTACAATGAGCAGTTCTTC	CASSSTGTQAYNEQFF
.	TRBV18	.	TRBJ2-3	TGTGCCAGCTCACCACCGGCCTTGGGCACAGATACGCAGTATTTT	CASSPPALGTDTQYF
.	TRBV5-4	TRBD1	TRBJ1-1	TGTGCCAGCAGATCAGTGGGGACAGGGGAAGCTTTCTTT	CASRSVGTGEAFF
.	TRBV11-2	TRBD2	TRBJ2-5	TGTGCCAGCAGCTTAGCGGGGACTAGCGGGAGGGCCCTGGAGACCCAGTACTTC	CASSLAGTSGRALETQYF
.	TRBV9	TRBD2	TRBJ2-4	TGTGCCAGCAGCGGGGCTAGCGGGAGTATTGGGTGGGACATTCAGTACTTC	CASSGASGSIGWDIQYF
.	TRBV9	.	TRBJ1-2	TGTGCCAGCAGCGCACTAGGGGGAGTCTATGGCTACACCTTC	CASSALGGVYGYTF
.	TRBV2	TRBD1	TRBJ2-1	TGTGCCAGCAGTGGGGGACAGGGGGTCTTGAATGAGCAGTTCTTC	CASSGGQGVLNEQFF
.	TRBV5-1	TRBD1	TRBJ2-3	TGCGCCAGCAGCTTCCGGGACAGCCGCACAGATACGCAGTATTTT	CASSFRDSRTDTQYF
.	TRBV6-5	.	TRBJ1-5	TGTGCCAGCAGTTACTCGGGGGAGGGTCAGCCCCAGCATTTT	CASSYSGEGQPQHF
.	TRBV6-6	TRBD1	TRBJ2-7	TGTGCCAGCAGTTACGAACCGGGACAGGGATGGGAGCAGTACTTC	CASSYEPGQGWEQYF
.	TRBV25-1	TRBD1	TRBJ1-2	TGTGCCAGCAGTGAAGTGGGACAGGGCTATGGCTACACCTTC	CASSEVGQGYGYTF
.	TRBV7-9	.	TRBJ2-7	TGTGCCAGCAGCCAGCAGGGTTGGAGGGACGAGCAGTACTTC	CASSQQGWRDEQYF
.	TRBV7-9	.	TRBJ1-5	TGTGCCAGCAGCACAGGGAGTAGCAGGGGCAATCAGCCCCAGCATTTT	CASSTGSSRGNQPQHF
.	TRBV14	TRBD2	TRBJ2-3	TGTGCCAGCAGCCAAGATCTTCCGGGGGGGCCCCCAGATACGCAGTATTTT	CASSQDLPGGPPDTQYF
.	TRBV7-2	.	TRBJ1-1	TGTGCCAGCACCCCACAAGTGAACACTGAAGCTTTCTTT	CASTPQVNTEAFF
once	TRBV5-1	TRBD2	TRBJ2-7	TGCGCCAGCAGCTTGGTACTAGCGGGAGTTGCGTCGACCTACGAGCAGTACTTC	CASSLVLAGVASTYEQYF